Described below is a single TCR beta chain sequence and its context. Antigen: not known. The length of the CDR3 is 16 residues. V was pared by 2 bases and J by 2 bases, with 6 bases of the junction left unmatched. Looked up from germline, CDR1 is SGHAT and CDR2 is FQDESV (reference sequence). This table comes from immunoSEQ multiplex PCR, and its TCRdb copy is limited to in-frame clones, with some not included. The sample lists more than 6,000 clones; 55% were seen once. Multiple geographically separated regions of the hepatocellular carcinoma nodule were sampled separately. Sampled areas showed no macroscopic evidence of necrosis or hemorrhage. The record originates from a study of intratumoral heterogeneity in liver cancer. Findings and limits, study-wide: Regional tumor-infiltrating lymphocyte burden differences seen by RNA-seq were reportedly confirmed using TCR sequencing. In each patient, region a exceeded region b in unique T-cell expansions.

This rearrangement joins TRBV11-1 to TRBJ2-3; 8 bases align to TRBD2. The sample here was tumor tissue, taken before any cancer treatment. The sequence came from a man aged 65-85 years with hepatocellular carcinoma. For the CDR3, the DNA is TGTGCCAGCAGCTTATGGCGGGGGGTAAACACAGATACGCAGTATTTT. This gives the protein CASSLWRGVNTDTQYF. Complete variable domain (other parts from reference TRBV11-1 and TRBJ2-3): EAEVAQSPRYKITEKSQAVAFWCDPISGHATLYWYRQILGQGPELLVQFQDESVVDDSQLPKDRFSAERLKGVDSTLKIQPAELGDSAMYLCASSLWRGVNTDTQYFGPGTRLTVL.